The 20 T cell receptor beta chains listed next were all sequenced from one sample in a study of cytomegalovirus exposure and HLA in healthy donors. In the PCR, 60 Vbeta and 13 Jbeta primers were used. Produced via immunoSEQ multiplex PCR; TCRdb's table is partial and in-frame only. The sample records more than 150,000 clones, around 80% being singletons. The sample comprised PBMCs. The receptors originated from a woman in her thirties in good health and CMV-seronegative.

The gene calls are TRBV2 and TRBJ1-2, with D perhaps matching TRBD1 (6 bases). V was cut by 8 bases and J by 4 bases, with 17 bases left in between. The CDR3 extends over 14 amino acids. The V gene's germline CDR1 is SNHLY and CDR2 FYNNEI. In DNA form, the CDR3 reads TGTGCCAGCGAGAGGGGGGGGCGGGGCTATGGCTACACCTTC. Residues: CASERGGRGYGYTF.

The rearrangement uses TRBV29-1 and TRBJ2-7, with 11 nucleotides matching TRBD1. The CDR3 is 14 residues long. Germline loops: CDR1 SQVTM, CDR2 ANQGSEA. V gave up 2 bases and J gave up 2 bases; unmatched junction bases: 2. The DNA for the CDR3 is TGCAGCGTTGAATCGGACAGGGGGCCCTACGAGCAGTACTTC. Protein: CSVESDRGPYEQYF.

CDR3 in amino acids: CASSSRTSGESGELFF. DNA for the CDR3: TGCGCCAGCAGCTCGCGGACTAGCGGGGAAAGCGGGGAGCTGTTTTTT. V gene TRBV5-1 combines with J gene TRBJ2-2, with TRBD2 matching over 12 bases. With V trimmed by 3 bases and J by 7 bases, 7 bases remained unmatched. The V gene's germline CDR1 is SGHRS and CDR2 YFSETQ. This CDR3 spans 16 amino acids.

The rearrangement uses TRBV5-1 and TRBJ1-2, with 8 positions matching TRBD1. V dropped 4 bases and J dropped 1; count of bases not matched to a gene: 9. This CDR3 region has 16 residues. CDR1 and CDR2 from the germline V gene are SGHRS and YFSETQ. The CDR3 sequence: CASSKETGGFNYGYTF. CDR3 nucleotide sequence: TGCGCCAGCAGCAAAGAAACAGGGGGTTTTAACTATGGCTACACCTTC.

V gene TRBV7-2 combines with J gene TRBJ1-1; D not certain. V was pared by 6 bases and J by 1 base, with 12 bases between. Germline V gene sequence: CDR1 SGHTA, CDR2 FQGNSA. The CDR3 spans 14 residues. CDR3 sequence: CASRSAGRNTEAFF. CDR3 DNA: TGTGCCAGCAGGTCCGCGGGCAGGAACACTGAAGCTTTCTTT.

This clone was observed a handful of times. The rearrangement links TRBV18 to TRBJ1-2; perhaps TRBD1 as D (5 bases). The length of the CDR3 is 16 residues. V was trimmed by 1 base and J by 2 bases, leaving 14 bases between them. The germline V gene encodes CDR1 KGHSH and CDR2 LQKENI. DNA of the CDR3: TGTGCCAGCTCACCACGGGTTAAAGGGGTCAACTATGGCTACACCTTC. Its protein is CASSPRVKGVNYGYTF.

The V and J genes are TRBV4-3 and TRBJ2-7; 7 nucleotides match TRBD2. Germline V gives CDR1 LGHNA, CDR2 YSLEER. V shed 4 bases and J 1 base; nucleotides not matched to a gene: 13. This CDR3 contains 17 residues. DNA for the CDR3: TGCGCCAGCAGCCGCGGCCGAGCAGGCGGGGGTTCCTACGAGCAGTACTTC. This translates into CASSRGRAGGGSYEQYF.

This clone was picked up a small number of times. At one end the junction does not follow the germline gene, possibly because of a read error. Here the CDR3 reads CASSQEALAGNKLF. In DNA, the CDR3 is TGCGCCAGCAGCCAAGAAGCACTAGCGGGGAATAAGCTCTTC. The chain employs TRBV4-3 and TRBJ2-1; 10 nucleotides match TRBD2. This CDR3 has 14 residues. Germline CDR1 reads LGHNA; CDR2 reads YSLEER.

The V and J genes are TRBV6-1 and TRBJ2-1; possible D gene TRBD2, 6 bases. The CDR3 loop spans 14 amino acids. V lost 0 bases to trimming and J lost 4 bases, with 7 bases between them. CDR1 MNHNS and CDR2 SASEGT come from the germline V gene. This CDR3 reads CASSEAGGYNEQFF. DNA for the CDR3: TGTGCCAGCAGTGAAGCTGGAGGGTACAATGAGCAGTTCTTC.

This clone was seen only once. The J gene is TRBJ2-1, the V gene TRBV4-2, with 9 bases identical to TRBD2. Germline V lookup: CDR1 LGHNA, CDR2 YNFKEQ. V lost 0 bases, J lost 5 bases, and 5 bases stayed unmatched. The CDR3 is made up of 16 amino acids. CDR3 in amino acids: CASSQERLAGHNEQFF. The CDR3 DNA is TGTGCCAGCAGCCAAGAACGGCTAGCGGGGCACAATGAGCAGTTCTTC.

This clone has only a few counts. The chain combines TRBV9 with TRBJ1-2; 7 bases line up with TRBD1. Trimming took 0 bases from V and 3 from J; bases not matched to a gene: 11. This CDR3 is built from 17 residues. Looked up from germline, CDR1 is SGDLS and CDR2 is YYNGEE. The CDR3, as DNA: TGTGCCAGCAGCGTAGATTCAGGGGGTACTCACCACTATGGCTACACCTTC. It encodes CASSVDSGGTHHYGYTF.

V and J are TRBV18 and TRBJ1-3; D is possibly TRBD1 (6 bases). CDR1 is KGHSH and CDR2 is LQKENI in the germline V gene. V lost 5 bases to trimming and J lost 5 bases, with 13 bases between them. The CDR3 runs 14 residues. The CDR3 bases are TGTGCCAGCTCAATATCAGGGGAGCGAAACACCATATATTTT. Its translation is CASSISGERNTIYF.

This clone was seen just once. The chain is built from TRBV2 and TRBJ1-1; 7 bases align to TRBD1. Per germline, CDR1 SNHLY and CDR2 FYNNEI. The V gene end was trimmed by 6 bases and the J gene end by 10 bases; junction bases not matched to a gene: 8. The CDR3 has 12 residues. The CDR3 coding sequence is TGTGCCAGCAGCCTCGGACAGGAAGGAGCTTTCTTT. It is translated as CASSLGQEGAFF.

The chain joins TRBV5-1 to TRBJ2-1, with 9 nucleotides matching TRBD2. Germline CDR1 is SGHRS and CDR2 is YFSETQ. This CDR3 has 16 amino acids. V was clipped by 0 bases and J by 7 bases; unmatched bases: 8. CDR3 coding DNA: TGCGCCAGCAGCTTGGCCGTAGCGGGGGTTCGGAATGAGCAGTTCTTC. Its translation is CASSLAVAGVRNEQFF. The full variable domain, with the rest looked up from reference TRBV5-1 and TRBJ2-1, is KAGVTQTPRYLIKTRGQQVTLSCSPISGHRSVSWYQQTPGQGLQFLFEYFSETQRNKGNFPGRFSGRQFSNSRSEMNVSTLELGDSALYLCASSLAVAGVRNEQFFGPGTRLTVL.

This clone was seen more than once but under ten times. The CDR3 here is CASVAGGPKEQFF. The CDR3 nucleotides read TGTGCCAGCGTGGCGGGGGGGCCAAAGGAGCAGTTCTTC. The rearrangement uses TRBV6-1 and TRBJ2-1; 9 bases are a match to TRBD2. This CDR3 has 13 residues. Looked up from germline, CDR1 is MNHNS and CDR2 is SASEGT. V was clipped by 8 bases and J by 10 bases; unmatched bases: 9.

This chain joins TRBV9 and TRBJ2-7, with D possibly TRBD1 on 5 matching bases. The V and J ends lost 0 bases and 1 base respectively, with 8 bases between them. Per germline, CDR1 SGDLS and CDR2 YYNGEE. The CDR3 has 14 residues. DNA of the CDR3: TGTGCCAGCAGCGTAGTCCCAGGGTCCTACGAGCAGTACTTC. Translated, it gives CASSVVPGSYEQYF. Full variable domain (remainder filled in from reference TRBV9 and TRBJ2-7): DSGVTQTPKHLITATGQRVTLRCSPRSGDLSVYWYQQSLDQGLQFLIQYYNGEERAKGNILERFSAQQFPDLHSELNLSSLELGDSALYFCASSVVPGSYEQYFGPGTRLTVT.

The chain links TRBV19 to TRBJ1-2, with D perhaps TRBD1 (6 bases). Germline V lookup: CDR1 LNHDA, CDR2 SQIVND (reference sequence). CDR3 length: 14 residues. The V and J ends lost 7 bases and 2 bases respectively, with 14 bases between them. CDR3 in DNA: TGTGCCAGTACCGGGGACATGGGAAACTATGGCTACACCTTC. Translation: CASTGDMGNYGYTF.

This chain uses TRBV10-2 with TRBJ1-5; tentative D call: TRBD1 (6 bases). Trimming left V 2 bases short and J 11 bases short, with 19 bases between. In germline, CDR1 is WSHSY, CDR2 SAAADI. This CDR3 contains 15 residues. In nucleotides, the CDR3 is TGCGCCAGCAGTGAGGGTAGGACAGTGGGAGAGGCCCAGCATTTT. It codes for CASSEGRTVGEAQHF.

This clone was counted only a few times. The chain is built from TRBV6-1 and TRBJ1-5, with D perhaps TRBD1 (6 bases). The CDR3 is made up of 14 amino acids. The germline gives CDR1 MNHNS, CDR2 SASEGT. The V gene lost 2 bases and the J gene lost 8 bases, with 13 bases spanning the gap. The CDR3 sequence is CASSENTGWEPQHF. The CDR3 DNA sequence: TGTGCCAGCAGTGAAAACACAGGGTGGGAGCCCCAGCATTTT.

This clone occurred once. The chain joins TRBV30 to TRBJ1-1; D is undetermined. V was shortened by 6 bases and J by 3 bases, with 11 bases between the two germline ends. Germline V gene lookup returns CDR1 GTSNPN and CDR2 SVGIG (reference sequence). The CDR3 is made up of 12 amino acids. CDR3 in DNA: TGTGCCTGTCACATCATTCACACTGAAGCTTTCTTT. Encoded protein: CACHIIHTEAFF.